Below, 30 T cell receptor beta chains from the same sample are listed, as sequenced in a study of cytomegalovirus exposure and HLA in healthy donors. The PCR ran on 60 Vbeta and 13 Jbeta primers. Assay: immunoSEQ multiplex PCR; the TCRdb copy retains only in-frame clones and omits some. This sample's table reports some 160,000 clones. Sequenced material: PBMCs. The receptors originated from a man aged 25-40 years in good health and CMV-seronegative.

This chain links TRBV11-3 with TRBJ1-2, with unresolved D. V gave up 3 bases and J gave up 8 bases, with 13 bases separating them. CDR1 is SGHNT and CDR2 is YENEEA in the germline V gene. CDR3 length: 13 residues. The CDR3 DNA sequence: TGTGCCAGCAGCTTGAGCCAGACAAAAGGCTACACCTTC. Protein product: CASSLSQTKGYTF.

The chain uses TRBV27 and TRBJ2-7; the D gene is possibly TRBD2 (5 bases). Trimming left V 0 bases short and J 1 base short, with 10 bases between. Germline CDR1 MNHEY, CDR2 SMNVEV (reference sequence). This CDR3 comprises 15 residues. The CDR3, as DNA: TGTGCCAGCAGTTTATCGAGACGGGGTTCCTACGAGCAGTACTTC. Its translation: CASSLSRRGSYEQYF.

The rearrangement links TRBV4-1 to TRBJ2-2, with 7 bases aligning to TRBD1. Per the germline V gene, CDR1 is MGHRA and CDR2 is YSYEKL. The length of the CDR3 is 17 residues. The V gene end was trimmed by 7 bases and the J gene end by 3 bases; junction bases not matched to a gene: 14. CDR3 residues: CASKRVGTASDTGELFF. CDR3 nucleotides: TGCGCCAGCAAGAGGGTTGGGACAGCGAGCGACACCGGGGAGCTGTTTTTT.

This chain connects TRBV5-1 to TRBJ2-2; D is possibly TRBD1 (5 bases). The CDR3 covers 16 residues. Between the trimmed V and J ends, which lost 0 bases and 0 bases, there was a span of 9 bases. In germline, CDR1 is SGHRS, CDR2 YFSETQ. Here the CDR3 reads CASSLVGAANTGELFF. CDR3 in DNA: TGCGCCAGCAGCTTGGTTGGGGCTGCGAACACCGGGGAGCTGTTTTTT.

Here the CDR3 DNA reads TGTGCCAGCAGTCCCGAGGGAACTGAAGCTTTCTTT. Translating it yields CASSPEGTEAFF. This chain links TRBV6-6 with TRBJ1-1; D is ambiguous. Per germline, CDR1 MNHNY and CDR2 SVGAGI (reference sequence). CDR3 length equals 12 residues. With 5 bases removed from V and 5 bases from J, the gap between germline ends came to 9 bases.

This chain connects TRBV6-5 to TRBJ1-5; D might be TRBD1 (5 bases). Between the trimmed V and J ends, which lost 4 bases and 1 base, there was a span of 11 bases. Per the germline V gene, CDR1 is MNHEY and CDR2 is SVGAGI. This CDR3 contains 15 residues. The CDR3 DNA reads TGTGCCAGCAGTTTCAGGGAGGGGAGCAATCAGCCCCAGCATTTT. Encoded protein: CASSFREGSNQPQHF.

The chain combines TRBV29-1 with TRBJ2-2; the D gene is possibly TRBD1 (5 bases). Trimming took 4 bases from V and 3 from J, leaving 21 bases between them. Germline CDR1 is SQVTM and CDR2 is ANQGSEA. The CDR3 is 17 residues long. CDR3 sequence (DNA): TGCAGCGTTGGAACGCTCAGGGTTTATCTGCACACCGGGGAGCTGTTTTTT. Translated, it gives CSVGTLRVYLHTGELFF.

The V and J genes are TRBV18 and TRBJ1-5; D call uncertain. Germline assignment: CDR1 KGHSH and CDR2 LQKENI. The ends were cut back, 4 bases at V and 0 bases at J, with 13 bases in the middle. The CDR3 length is 16 residues. This CDR3 reads CASSRETLDSNQPQHF. DNA for the CDR3: TGTGCCAGCTCACGAGAAACCCTAGATAGCAATCAGCCCCAGCATTTT.

CDR3 protein: CASSQQGLGDYEQYF. In DNA form, the CDR3 reads TGTGCCAGCAGTCAACAGGGGCTGGGTGACTACGAGCAGTACTTC. V usage is TRBV6-5 and J usage is TRBJ2-5; 7 nucleotides match TRBD1. The J call is uncertain, as TRBJ2-7 better fits the DNA end. Germline V lookup: CDR1 MNHEY, CDR2 SVGAGI. The CDR3 runs to 15 residues.

V is TRBV29-1 and J is TRBJ2-5; a weak D match, TRBD2 (5 bases). The CDR3 is 12 residues long. V was clipped by 4 bases and J by 1 base, with 7 bases between them. From germline, CDR1 is SQVTM and CDR2 ANQGSEA. The CDR3 reads CSVGGGQETQYF. Written as DNA, the CDR3 is TGCAGCGTTGGCGGAGGCCAAGAGACCCAGTACTTC.

V gene TRBV29-1 combines with J gene TRBJ1-5; D unresolved. Germline-derived CDR1 and CDR2 are SQVTM and ANQGSEA. The CDR3 runs 12 residues. V was trimmed by 7 bases and J by 7 bases, leaving 14 bases between them. The CDR3 reads CSAIQRGQPQHF. The CDR3 region has the DNA TGCAGCGCTATACAGCGAGGGCAGCCCCAGCATTTT.

The chain uses TRBV5-1 and TRBJ2-5; D ambiguous. The CDR3 has 15 residues. Per germline, CDR1 SGHRS and CDR2 YFSETQ. The V end was cut by 3 bases, the J end by 5 bases, with 17 bases between. CDR3 bases: TGCGCCAGCAGCTCTTCGTACAGCCCTTTGGAGACCCAGTACTTC. It translates to CASSSSYSPLETQYF.

The rearrangement links TRBV11-3 to TRBJ2-7; possible D gene TRBD1, 7 bases. The V gene lost 1 base and the J gene lost 4 bases, with 20 bases spanning the gap. Germline V gene data show CDR1 as SGHNT and CDR2 as YENEEA. There are 17 residues in the CDR3. DNA of the CDR3: TGTGCCAGCAGCTTAGTCATTTGGACTTCAGGGGGGTACGAGCAGTACTTC. Its protein product is CASSLVIWTSGGYEQYF.

The gene calls are TRBV7-2 and TRBJ2-5; possible D gene TRBD2, 6 bases. Germline-derived CDR1 and CDR2 are SGHTA and FQGNSA. There are 13 residues in the CDR3. Trimming removed 4 bases at V and 5 bases at J, with 11 bases between. The CDR3 here is CASSSGLTETQYF. The CDR3 DNA follows: TGTGCCAGCAGCTCGGGACTCACGGAGACCCAGTACTTC.

The chain has TRBV5-1 and TRBJ1-2; perhaps TRBD1 as D (6 bases). The CDR3 is made up of 15 amino acids. V was cut by 2 bases and J by 4 bases, with 15 bases left in between. Per germline, CDR1 SGHRS and CDR2 YFSETQ. The CDR3 loop reads CASSLGAGAAYGYTF. The CDR3 nucleotides read TGCGCCAGCAGCTTAGGGGCAGGGGCTGCCTATGGCTACACCTTC.

This chain links TRBV7-9 with TRBJ2-5, with D perhaps TRBD2 (5 bases). The V and J ends lost 3 bases and 4 bases respectively, with 12 bases between them. Germline CDR1 and CDR2: SEHNR and FQNEAQ (reference sequence). The CDR3 spans 14 residues. The CDR3, as DNA: TGTGCCAGCAGCTTTAATACTAGGAGAGAGACCCAGTACTTC. Its translation: CASSFNTRRETQYF. The complete variable domain, with remaining parts taken from reference TRBV7-9 and TRBJ2-5, reads DTGVSQNPRHKITKRGQNVTFRCDPISEHNRLYWYRQTLGQGPEFLTYFQNEAQLEKSRLLSDRFSAERPKGSFSTLEIQRTEQGDSAMYLCASSFNTRRETQYFGPGTRLLVL.

The chain employs TRBV21-1 and TRBJ2-1; the table's D call, TRBD1, has no DNA check behind it. TRBV21-1 corresponds to a pseudogene. The CDR3 length is 12 residues. The CDR3 loop reads CASSQANNEQFF. The CDR3 DNA is TGTGCCAGCAGCCAGGCCAACAATGAGCAGTTCTTC.

The chain is built from TRBV6-1 and TRBJ2-1; 9 bases are a match to TRBD1. Germline V gene data show CDR1 as MNHNS and CDR2 as SASEGT. The V segment lost 3 bases and the J segment 5 bases; nucleotides outside the gene matches: 11. This CDR3 contains 17 residues. The CDR3 reads CASSETTGGAGNNEQFF. The CDR3 coding sequence is TGTGCCAGCAGTGAGACAACAGGGGGCGCGGGAAACAATGAGCAGTTCTTC.

The chain joins TRBV28 to TRBJ2-1; TRBD2 matches 7 bases. Germline loops: CDR1 MDHEN, CDR2 SYDVKM. The CDR3 is 14 residues long. The J segment lost 3 bases and the V segment lost 6 bases, leaving 5 bases of the junction unmatched. The CDR3 loop is CASSVAGDYNEQFF. CDR3 DNA sequence: TGTGCCAGCAGCGTAGCGGGCGACTACAATGAGCAGTTCTTC.

The rearrangement uses TRBV28 and TRBJ1-2; TRBD1 is a possible D gene (6 bases). The V end was cut by 6 bases, the J end by 3 bases, with 17 bases between. The CDR3 contains 15 residues. Germline V gene sequence: CDR1 MDHEN, CDR2 SYDVKM. Here the CDR3 DNA reads TGTGCCAGCAGCCAAACGAGGACAGCCTACTATGGCTACACCTTC. This gives the protein CASSQTRTAYYGYTF.

The rearrangement links TRBV18 to TRBJ2-2; a weak D match, TRBD2 (6 bases). The CDR3 is 15 amino acids. Germline lookup yields CDR1 KGHSH and CDR2 LQKENI. With 2 bases removed from V and 4 bases from J, the gap between germline ends came to 11 bases. The CDR3 is CASSPRGGSTGELFF. Here the CDR3 DNA reads TGTGCCAGCTCACCAAGAGGAGGGAGCACCGGGGAGCTGTTTTTT.

V usage is TRBV5-1 and J usage is TRBJ2-7; possible D gene TRBD1, 6 bases. With 4 bases removed from V and 0 bases from J, the gap between germline ends came to 17 bases. The germline CDR1 and CDR2 sequences are SGHRS and YFSETQ. This CDR3 is built from 16 residues. The CDR3 here is CASSPRIGQSSYEQYF. CDR3 nucleotides: TGCGCCAGCAGCCCCAGAATCGGACAGAGCTCCTACGAGCAGTACTTC.

This chain uses TRBV2 with TRBJ2-5, with D maybe TRBD1 (6 bases). The end of the DNA is better explained by TRBJ2-7, so the J call may be wrong. The CDR3 totals 14 residues. Per germline, CDR1 SNHLY and CDR2 FYNNEI. The DNA of the CDR3 is TGTGCCAGCCTGGGGGTGACAGGATCCTACGAGCAGTACTTC. Translating gives CASLGVTGSYEQYF.

This chain links TRBV19 with TRBJ2-7; D may be TRBD1 (5 bases). This CDR3 contains 15 residues. Trimming left V 0 bases short and J 4 bases short, with 13 bases between. Germline-derived CDR1 and CDR2 are LNHDA and SQIVND (reference sequence). CDR3 residues: CASSIDGAGSYEQYF. The CDR3 DNA reads as TGTGCCAGTAGTATAGATGGGGCAGGATCTTACGAGCAGTACTTC.

The V call is TRBV19, the J call TRBJ2-5; a weak D match, TRBD1 (5 bases). The CDR3 spans 13 residues. The germline gives CDR1 LNHDA, CDR2 SQIVND (reference sequence). In nucleotides, the CDR3 is TGTGCTGTGGGGCTAAATCTCCAAGAGACCCAGTACTTC. This sequence encodes CAVGLNLQETQYF.

V usage is TRBV28 and J usage is TRBJ1-1; 7 positions agree with TRBD1. V trimming: 2 bases; J trimming: 2 bases; junction bases outside the gene matches: 5. This CDR3 is 15 amino acids long. Germline V gene sequence: CDR1 MDHEN, CDR2 SYDVKM. The DNA of the CDR3 is TGTGCCAGCAGTTTACACGGGACAGACAACACTGAAGCTTTCTTT. It is translated as CASSLHGTDNTEAFF.

The V call is TRBV19, the J call TRBJ2-7, with 8 bases that match TRBD1. The CDR3 covers 14 residues. Germline V gene sequence: CDR1 LNHDA, CDR2 SQIVND (reference sequence). V shed 5 bases and J 5 bases; nucleotides not matched to a gene: 8. The CDR3 coding sequence is TGTGCCAGTAGTTACGGACAGGGTATCGACGAGCAGTACTTC. Its protein product is CASSYGQGIDEQYF.

This chain connects TRBV9 to TRBJ1-6; 7 bases match TRBD1. Germline V gene sequence: CDR1 SGDLS, CDR2 YYNGEE. J lost 7 bases, V lost 0 bases, and 4 bases had no gene match. The CDR3 has 15 amino acids. The CDR3 bases are TGTGCCAGCAGCGTAGCTAAAGGGGGCAATTCACCCCTCCACTTT. Translation gives CASSVAKGGNSPLHF.

The genes are TRBV5-1 and TRBJ2-2; 7 positions agree with TRBD1. The CDR3 is made up of 14 amino acids. Germline V CDR1 and CDR2: SGHRS, YFSETQ. Trimming took 5 bases from V and 4 from J; bases not matched to a gene: 5. CDR3 nucleotide sequence: TGCGCCAGCAGACCGGGACAGCCCACCGGGGAGCTGTTTTTT. Residues: CASRPGQPTGELFF.

The J gene is TRBJ2-7, the V gene TRBV5-6, with 7 bases aligning to TRBD1. The CDR3 consists of 12 residues. The V segment lost 7 bases and the J segment 0 bases; nucleotides outside the gene matches: 1. CDR1 and CDR2 from the germline V gene are SGHDT and YYEEEE. CDR3 DNA sequence: TGTGCCAGCCGGGACAGCTCCTACGAGCAGTACTTC. This gives the protein CASRDSSYEQYF. Combining the CDR3 with reference TRBV5-6 and TRBJ2-7 gives the whole variable domain DAGVTQSPTHLIKTRGQQVTLRCSPKSGHDTVSWYQQALGQGPQFIFQYYEEEERQRGNFPDRFSGHQFPNYSSELNVNALLLGDSALYLCASRDSSYEQYFGPGTRLTVT.